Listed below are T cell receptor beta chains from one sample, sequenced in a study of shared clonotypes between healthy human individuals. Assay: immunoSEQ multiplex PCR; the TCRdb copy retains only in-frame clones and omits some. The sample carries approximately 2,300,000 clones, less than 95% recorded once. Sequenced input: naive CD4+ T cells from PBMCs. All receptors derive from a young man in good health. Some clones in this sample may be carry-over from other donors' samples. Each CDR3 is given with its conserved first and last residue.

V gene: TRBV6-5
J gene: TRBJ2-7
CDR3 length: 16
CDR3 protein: CASSYEFSVSSYEQYF

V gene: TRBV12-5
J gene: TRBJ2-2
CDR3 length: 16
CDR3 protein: CASGLGQGTNTGELFF

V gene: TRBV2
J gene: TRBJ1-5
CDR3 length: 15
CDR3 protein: CASTGTGGIVQPQHF

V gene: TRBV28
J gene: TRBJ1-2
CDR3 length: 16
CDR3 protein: CASSLRGTATNYGYTF

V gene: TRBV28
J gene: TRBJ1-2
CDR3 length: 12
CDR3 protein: CASSWTIYGYTF

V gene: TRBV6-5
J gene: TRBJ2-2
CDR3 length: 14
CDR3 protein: CASRRDTNTGELFF

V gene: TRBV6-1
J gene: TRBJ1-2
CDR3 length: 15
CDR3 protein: CASISRGHHIGGYTF

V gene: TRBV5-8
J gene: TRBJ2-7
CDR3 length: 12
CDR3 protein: CASSFQGPVQYF

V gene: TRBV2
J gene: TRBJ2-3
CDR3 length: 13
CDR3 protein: CASKGSTTDTQYF

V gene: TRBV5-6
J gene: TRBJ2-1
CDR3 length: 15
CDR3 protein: CASSLYQWGLGEQFF

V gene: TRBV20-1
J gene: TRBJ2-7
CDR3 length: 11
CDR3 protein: CRASGSYEQYF

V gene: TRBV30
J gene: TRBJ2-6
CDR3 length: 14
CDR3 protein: CASTITSGANVLTF

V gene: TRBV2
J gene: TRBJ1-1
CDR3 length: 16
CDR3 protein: CASGPLFRAGSTEAFF

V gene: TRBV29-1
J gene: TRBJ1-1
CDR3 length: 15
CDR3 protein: CSVGDYRGVNTEAFF

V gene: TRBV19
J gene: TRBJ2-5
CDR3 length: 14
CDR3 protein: CASSIGRGQETQYF

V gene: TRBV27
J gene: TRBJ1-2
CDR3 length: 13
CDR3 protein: CASSLNSNYGYTF

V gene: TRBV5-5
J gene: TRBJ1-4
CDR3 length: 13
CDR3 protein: CASSLVWGEKLFF

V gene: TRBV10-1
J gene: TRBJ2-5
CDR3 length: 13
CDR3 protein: CASSETGRETQYF

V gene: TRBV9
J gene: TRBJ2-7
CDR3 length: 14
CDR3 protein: CASSPGQSVYEQYF

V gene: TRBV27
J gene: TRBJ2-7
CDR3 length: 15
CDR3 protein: CASSQPGLAVGEQYF

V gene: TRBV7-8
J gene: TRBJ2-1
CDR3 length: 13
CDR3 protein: CASSLGGGNEQFF

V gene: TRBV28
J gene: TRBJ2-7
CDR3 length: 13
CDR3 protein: CASSLTQSYEQYF

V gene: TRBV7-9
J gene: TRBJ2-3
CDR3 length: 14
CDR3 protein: CASSLAPGTDTQYF

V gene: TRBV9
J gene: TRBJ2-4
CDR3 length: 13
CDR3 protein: CASSVGGPNIQYF

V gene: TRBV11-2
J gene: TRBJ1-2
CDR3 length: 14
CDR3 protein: CASRQTRVNYGYTF

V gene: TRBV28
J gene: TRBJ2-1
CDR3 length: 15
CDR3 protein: CASSSTGTGRNEQFF

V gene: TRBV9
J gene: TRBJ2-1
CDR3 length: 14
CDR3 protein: CASSVVASGNEQFF

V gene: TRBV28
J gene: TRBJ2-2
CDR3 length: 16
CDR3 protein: CASSVLSILNTGELFF

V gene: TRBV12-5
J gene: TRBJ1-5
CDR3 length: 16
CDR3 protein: CASGLAGAMGNQPQHF

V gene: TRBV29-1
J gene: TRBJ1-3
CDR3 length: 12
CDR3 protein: CSVGESGNTIYF

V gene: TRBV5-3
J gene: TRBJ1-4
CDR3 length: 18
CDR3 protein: CARRLAGTGFATNEKLFF

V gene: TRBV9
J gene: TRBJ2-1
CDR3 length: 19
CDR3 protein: CASSALGGSGRSSYNEQFF

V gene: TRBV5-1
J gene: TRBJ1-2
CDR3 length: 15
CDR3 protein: CASSPGGTANYGYTF

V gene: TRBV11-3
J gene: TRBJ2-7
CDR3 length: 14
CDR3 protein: CASSLGQGAYEQYF

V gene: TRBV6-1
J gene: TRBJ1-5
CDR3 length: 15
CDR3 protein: CASSGQGMLNQPQHF

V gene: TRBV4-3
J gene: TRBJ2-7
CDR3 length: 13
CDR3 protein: CASSQETRYEQYF

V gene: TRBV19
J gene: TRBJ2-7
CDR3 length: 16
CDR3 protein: CASSIGWGSSTYEQYF

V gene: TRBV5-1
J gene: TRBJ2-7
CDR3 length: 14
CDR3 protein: CASSFEGSGRTLAF

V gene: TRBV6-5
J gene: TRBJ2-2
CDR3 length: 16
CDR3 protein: CASSYSVRDGTGELFF

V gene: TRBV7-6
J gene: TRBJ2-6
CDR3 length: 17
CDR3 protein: CASSLQGAHTGANVLTF

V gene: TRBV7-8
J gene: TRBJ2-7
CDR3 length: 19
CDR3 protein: CASSLARALGTHSPYEQYF

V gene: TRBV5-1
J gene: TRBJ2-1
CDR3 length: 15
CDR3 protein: CASSLAQSSYNEQFF

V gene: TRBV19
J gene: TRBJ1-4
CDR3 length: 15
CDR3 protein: CASSTYRAGGGKLFF

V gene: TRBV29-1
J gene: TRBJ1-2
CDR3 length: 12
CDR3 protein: CSVEDRASGYTF

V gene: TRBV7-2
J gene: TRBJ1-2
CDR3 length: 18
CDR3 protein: CASSLYRRGWASNYGYTF

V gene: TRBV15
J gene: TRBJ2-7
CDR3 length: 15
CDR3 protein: CATSRRTSGAYEQYF

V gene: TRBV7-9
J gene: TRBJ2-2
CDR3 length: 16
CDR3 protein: CASSHPRGPYTGELFF

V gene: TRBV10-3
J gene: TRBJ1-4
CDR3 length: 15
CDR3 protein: CAIGRTGATNEKLFF

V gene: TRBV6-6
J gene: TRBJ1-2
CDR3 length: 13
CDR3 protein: CASSDRVGYGYTF